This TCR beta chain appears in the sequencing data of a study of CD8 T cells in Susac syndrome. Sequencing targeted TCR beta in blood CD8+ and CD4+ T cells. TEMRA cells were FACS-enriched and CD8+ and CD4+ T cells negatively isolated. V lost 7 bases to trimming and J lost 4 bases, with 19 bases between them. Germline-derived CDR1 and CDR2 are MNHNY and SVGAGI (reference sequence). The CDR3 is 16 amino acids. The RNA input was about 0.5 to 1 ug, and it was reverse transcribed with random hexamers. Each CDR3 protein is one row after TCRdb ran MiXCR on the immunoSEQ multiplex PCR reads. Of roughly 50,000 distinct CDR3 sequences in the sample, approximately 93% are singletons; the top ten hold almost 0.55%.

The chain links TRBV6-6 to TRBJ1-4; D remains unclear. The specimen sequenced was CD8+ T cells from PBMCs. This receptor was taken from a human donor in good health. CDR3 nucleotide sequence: TGTGCCAGCATGGCCGAAGAGGGCAGGATTAATGAAAAACTGTTTTTT. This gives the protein CASMAEEGRINEKLFF.